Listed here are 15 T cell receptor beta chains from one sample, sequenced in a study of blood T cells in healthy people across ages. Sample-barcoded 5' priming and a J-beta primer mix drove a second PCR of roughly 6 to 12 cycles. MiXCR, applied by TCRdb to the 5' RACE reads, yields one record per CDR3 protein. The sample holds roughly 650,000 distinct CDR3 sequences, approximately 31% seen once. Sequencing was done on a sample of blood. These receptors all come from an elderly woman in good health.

CDR3 protein: CASSRSSGYSTDTQYF. CDR3 coding DNA: TGTGCCAGCAGCCGCTCTAGCGGCTATAGCACAGATACGCAGTATTTT. The chain couples TRBV12-3 or TRBV12-4 to TRBJ2-3; 7 bases match TRBD2. The V and J ends lost 6 bases and 0 bases, in that order; junction bases with no gene match: 9. The length of the CDR3 is 16 residues.

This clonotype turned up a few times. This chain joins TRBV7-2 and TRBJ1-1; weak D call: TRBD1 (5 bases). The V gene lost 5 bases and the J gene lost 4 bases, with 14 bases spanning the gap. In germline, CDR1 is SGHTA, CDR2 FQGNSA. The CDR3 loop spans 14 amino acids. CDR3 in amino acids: CASSPRPGGTEAFF. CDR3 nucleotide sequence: TGTGCCAGCAGCCCAAGGCCGGGGGGCACTGAAGCTTTCTTT.

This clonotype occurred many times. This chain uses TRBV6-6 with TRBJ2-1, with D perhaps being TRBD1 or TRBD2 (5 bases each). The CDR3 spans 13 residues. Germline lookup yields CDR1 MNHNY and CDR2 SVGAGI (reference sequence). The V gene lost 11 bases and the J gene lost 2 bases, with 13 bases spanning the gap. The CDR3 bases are TGTGCCTTAGTTCCGGGACCCTACAATGAGCAGTTCTTC. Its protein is CALVPGPYNEQFF.

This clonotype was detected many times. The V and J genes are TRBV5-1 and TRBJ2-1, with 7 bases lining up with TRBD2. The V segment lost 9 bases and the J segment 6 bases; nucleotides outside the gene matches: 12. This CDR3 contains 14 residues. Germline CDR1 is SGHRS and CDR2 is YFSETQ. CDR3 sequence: CATSRDGRPNEQFF. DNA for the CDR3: TGCGCCACTTCCCGGGACGGGAGGCCCAATGAGCAGTTCTTC.

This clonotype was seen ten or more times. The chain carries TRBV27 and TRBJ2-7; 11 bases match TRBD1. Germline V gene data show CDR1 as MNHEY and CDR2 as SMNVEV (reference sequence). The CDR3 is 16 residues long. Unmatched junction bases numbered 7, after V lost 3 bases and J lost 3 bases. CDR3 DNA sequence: TGTGCCAGCAGTTTTTTGGGACAGGGGGACATCTACGAGCAGTACTTC. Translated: CASSFLGQGDIYEQYF.

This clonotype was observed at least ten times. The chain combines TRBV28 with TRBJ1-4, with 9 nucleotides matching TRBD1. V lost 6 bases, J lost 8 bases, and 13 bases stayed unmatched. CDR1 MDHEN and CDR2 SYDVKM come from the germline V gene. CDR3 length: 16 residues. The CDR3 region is CASSSPGTGLREKLFF. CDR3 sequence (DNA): TGTGCCAGCAGCAGTCCCGGGACAGGGTTAAGAGAAAAACTGTTTTTT.

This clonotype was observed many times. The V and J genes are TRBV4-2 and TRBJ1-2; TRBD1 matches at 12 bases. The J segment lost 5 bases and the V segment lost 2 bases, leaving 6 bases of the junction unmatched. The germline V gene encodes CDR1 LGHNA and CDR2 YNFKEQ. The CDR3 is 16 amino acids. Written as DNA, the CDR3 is TGTGCCAGCAGCCAACCGGGACAGGGGGCATTATATGGCTACACCTTC. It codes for CASSQPGQGALYGYTF.

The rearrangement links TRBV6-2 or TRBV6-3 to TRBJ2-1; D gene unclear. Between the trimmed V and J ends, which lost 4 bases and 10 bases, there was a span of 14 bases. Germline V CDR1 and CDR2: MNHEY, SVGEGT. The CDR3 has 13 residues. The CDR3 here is CASSFGSTYEQFF. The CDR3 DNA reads TGTGCCAGCAGTTTCGGCAGCACCTACGAGCAGTTCTTC.

The chain's CDR3 is CASSPGDRQETQYF. Written as DNA, the CDR3 is TGTGCCAGCAGCCCGGGGGACAGGCAAGAGACCCAGTACTTC. V is TRBV5-5 and J is TRBJ2-5, with 8 positions matching TRBD1. With V trimmed by 4 bases and J by 2 bases, 4 bases remained unmatched. The CDR3 covers 14 residues. Germline CDR1 SGHKS, CDR2 YYEKEE (reference sequence).

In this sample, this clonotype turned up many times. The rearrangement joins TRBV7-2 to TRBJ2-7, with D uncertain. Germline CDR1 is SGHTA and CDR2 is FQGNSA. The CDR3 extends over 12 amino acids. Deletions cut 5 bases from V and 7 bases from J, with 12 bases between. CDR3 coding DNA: TGTGCCAGCAGCCCCAGCCTGGGGGAGCAGTACTTC. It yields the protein CASSPSLGEQYF.

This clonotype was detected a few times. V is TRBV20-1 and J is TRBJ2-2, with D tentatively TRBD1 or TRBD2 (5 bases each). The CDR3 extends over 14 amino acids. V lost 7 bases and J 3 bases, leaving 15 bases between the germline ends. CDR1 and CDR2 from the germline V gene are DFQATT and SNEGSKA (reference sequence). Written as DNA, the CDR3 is TGCAGTGTGTATGGGACCGCTGACACCGGGGAGCTGTTTTTT. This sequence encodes CSVYGTADTGELFF.

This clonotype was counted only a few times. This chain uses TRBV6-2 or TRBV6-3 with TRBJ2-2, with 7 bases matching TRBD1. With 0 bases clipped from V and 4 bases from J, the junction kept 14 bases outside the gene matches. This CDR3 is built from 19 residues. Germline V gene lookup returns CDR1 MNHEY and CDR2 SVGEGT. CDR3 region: CASSYSTPASTGVTGELFF. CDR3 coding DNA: TGTGCCAGCAGTTACTCGACCCCCGCTAGTACAGGGGTCACCGGGGAGCTGTTTTTT.

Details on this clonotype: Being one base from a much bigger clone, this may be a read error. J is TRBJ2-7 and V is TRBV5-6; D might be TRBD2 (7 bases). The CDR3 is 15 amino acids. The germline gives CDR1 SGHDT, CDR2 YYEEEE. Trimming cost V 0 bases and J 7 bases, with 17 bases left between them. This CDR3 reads CASSLGGGASSEQYF. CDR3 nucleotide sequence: TGTGCCAGCAGCTTGGGGGGGGGGGCCTCTAGTGAGCAGTACTTC.

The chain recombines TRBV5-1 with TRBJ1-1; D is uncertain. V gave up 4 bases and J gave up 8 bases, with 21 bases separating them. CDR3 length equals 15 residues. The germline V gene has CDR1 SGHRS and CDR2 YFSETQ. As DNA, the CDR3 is TGCGCCAGCAGCGAGGGATCCTTTGAGGCCCAGGAAGCTTTCTTT. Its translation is CASSEGSFEAQEAFF.

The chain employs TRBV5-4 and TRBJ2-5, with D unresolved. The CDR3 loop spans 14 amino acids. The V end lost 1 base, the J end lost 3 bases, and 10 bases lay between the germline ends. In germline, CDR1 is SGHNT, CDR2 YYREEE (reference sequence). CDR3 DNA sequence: TGTGCCAGCAGCTTGTTTCTGAGAAAAGAGACCCAGTACTTC. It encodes CASSLFLRKETQYF.